This passage covers 24 T cell receptor beta chains from one sample sequenced in a study of T cells in Graves' hyperthyroidism and ophthalmopathy. Amplified TCR beta CDR3 regions derived from RNA transcripts. The TCR CDR3 was amplified in a first-round RT-PCR using the HTBI primer set. TCRdb used MiXCR to reprocess the multiplex PCR reads, holding one entry per CDR3 protein. The sample includes approximately 360,000 distinct CDR3 sequences, roughly 25% seen only once; the top ten take about 73%. The sequenced material came from blood. The receptors were gathered from a man in his fifties or sixties with Graves' hyperthyroidism.

This clonotype was observed many times. The chain carries TRBV5-1 and TRBJ2-7; 7 bases fit TRBD2. The CDR3 spans 12 residues. Germline V gene sequence: CDR1 SGHRS, CDR2 YFSETQ. The J segment lost 4 bases and the V segment lost 4 bases, leaving 2 bases of the junction unmatched. For the CDR3, the DNA is TGCGCCAGCAGCAGGCGGGAGTACGAGCAGTACTTC. It specifies CASSRREYEQYF.

This clonotype came up many times. The rearrangement uses TRBV6-1 and TRBJ2-1; D gene ambiguous. V was trimmed by 6 bases and J by 2 bases, leaving 11 bases between them. CDR3 size: 14 residues. CDR1 is MNHNS and CDR2 is SASEGT in the germline V gene. CDR3: CASRESVTYNEQFF. The CDR3 coding sequence is TGTGCCAGCAGGGAGTCTGTAACCTACAATGAGCAGTTCTTC.

This clonotype was seen more than once but under ten times. The chain is built from TRBV7-2 and TRBJ1-2; TRBD1 is a possible D gene (5 bases). V was pared by 5 bases and J by 4 bases, with 17 bases between. The CDR3 covers 15 residues. Germline V gene data show CDR1 as SGHTA and CDR2 as FQGNSA. The CDR3 here is CASSTSPTVSYGYTF. CDR3 bases: TGTGCCAGCAGCACTTCGCCGACAGTGAGCTATGGCTACACCTTC. The full variable domain, its missing parts supplied by reference TRBV7-2 and TRBJ1-2, is GAGVSQSPSNKVTEKGKDVELRCDPISGHTALYWYRQSLGQGLEFLIYFQGNSAPDKSGLPSDRFSAERTGGSVSTLTIQRTQQEDSAVYLCASSTSPTVSYGYTFGSGTRLTVV.

This clonotype was seen a handful of times. The chain is built from TRBV7-9 and TRBJ2-2; 11 positions match TRBD2. CDR3 length: 15 residues. Germline assignment: CDR1 SEHNR and CDR2 FQNEAQ (reference sequence). V gave up 0 bases and J gave up 6 bases; unmatched junction bases: 0. The CDR3 DNA sequence: TGTGCCAGCAGCTTAGCGACTAGCGGGGCCGGGGAGCTGTTTTTT. This translates into CASSLATSGAGELFF.

This chain uses TRBV19 with TRBJ2-6; 12 positions match TRBD1. CDR3 length: 18 residues. The trim removed 9 bases at V and 1 base at J, leaving 10 bases unmatched. The germline V gene has CDR1 LNHDA and CDR2 SQIVND (reference sequence). For the CDR3, the DNA is TGTGCCAGCCGGGACAGGGGGCGACTCGCGTCTGGGGCCAACGTCCTGACTTTC. Residues: CASRDRGRLASGANVLTF.

There are a few counts of this clonotype. The chain joins TRBV10-2 to TRBJ2-3; D may correspond to TRBD1 or TRBD2 (6 bases each). Germline CDR1 and CDR2: WSHSY and SAAADI. The CDR3 loop spans 14 amino acids. Trimming removed 6 bases from V and 6 bases from J, with 16 bases in between. As DNA, the CDR3 is TGCGCCAGCAGCGAGGGGGACCGGGGGGATACGCAGTATTTT. It is translated as CASSEGDRGDTQYF.

The chain carries TRBV12-3 or TRBV12-4 and TRBJ2-4; D assignment may be TRBD1 or TRBD2 (5 bases each). The CDR3 has 12 residues. V lost 3 bases, J lost 8 bases, and 8 bases lay in between. CDR3 DNA sequence: TGTGCCAGCAGTTTTGTGGGGGACATTCAGTACTTC. It encodes CASSFVGDIQYF.

This clonotype was seen more than once but under ten times. This chain joins TRBV11-2 and TRBJ2-1; no clear D gene. This CDR3 is built from 14 residues. Between the trimmed V and J ends, which lost 0 bases and 3 bases, there was a span of 6 bases. The germline V gene encodes CDR1 SGHAT and CDR2 FQNNGV. The CDR3 nucleotides are TGTGCCAGCAGCTTAGATCCGGACTACAATGAGCAGTTCTTC. It encodes CASSLDPDYNEQFF.

This clonotype was counted between two and nine times. The CDR3 bases are TGCAGTGCTGGGACCCTAACTAGCGCAGCTGAGCAGTTCTTC. It yields the protein CSAGTLTSAAEQFF. The chain uses TRBV20-1 and TRBJ2-1; 7 nucleotides line up with TRBD2. The V and J ends lost 5 bases and 9 bases, in that order; junction bases with no gene match: 13. The CDR3 is 14 residues long. The germline gives CDR1 DFQATT, CDR2 SNEGSKA (reference sequence).

This clonotype was detected many times. The genes are TRBV28 and TRBJ2-7, with D possibly being TRBD1 (6 bases). This CDR3 region has 12 residues. Trimming pared 7 bases from V and 1 base from J, leaving 8 bases between. Germline CDR1 and CDR2: MDHEN and SYDVKM. The CDR3 sequence: CASTQGSYEQYF. CDR3 nucleotide sequence: TGTGCCAGCACGCAGGGGTCCTACGAGCAGTACTTC.

This clonotype was found a few times. The rearrangement links TRBV27 to TRBJ2-3, with TRBD2 matching 13 bases. CDR1 is MNHEY, CDR2 SMNVEV, per germline (reference sequence). This CDR3 spans 15 amino acids. Trimming at V came to 6 bases and at J to 4 bases, leaving 4 bases not matched to a gene. CDR3 in amino acids: CASRVLAGGSDTQYF. CDR3 nucleotides: TGTGCCAGCAGGGTACTAGCGGGAGGGTCAGATACGCAGTATTTT.

J is TRBJ2-7 and V is TRBV3-1; unclear D gene. The germline V and J ends were trimmed by 0 bases and 0 bases, with 12 bases remaining between them. Germline CDR1 reads LGHDT; CDR2 reads YNNKEL (reference sequence). The CDR3 has 16 residues. The CDR3 nucleotides are TGTGCCAGCAGCCAAGAATTGGCCTTATCCTCCTACGAGCAGTACTTC. Translation: CASSQELALSSYEQYF.

The chain combines TRBV7-6 with TRBJ2-2, with a weak D call TRBD2 (5 bases). Trimming stripped 4 bases from V and 7 bases from J, with 10 bases between. The CDR3 totals 13 residues. CDR1 SGHVS and CDR2 FNYEAQ come from the germline V gene. The chain's CDR3 is CASSWTADGELFF. The CDR3 nucleotides are TGTGCCAGCAGCTGGACTGCGGACGGGGAGCTGTTTTTT.

In this sample, this clonotype turned up many times. This sequence joins TRBV2 and TRBJ2-5, with D unclear. Trimming removed 4 bases at V and 4 bases at J, with 1 base between. The CDR3 extends over 10 amino acids. Germline V CDR1 and CDR2: SNHLY, FYNNEI. CDR3 amino acids: CASSVETQYF. In DNA, the CDR3 is TGTGCCAGCAGTGTAGAGACCCAGTACTTC.

This clonotype was counted between two and nine times. The chain has TRBV5-6 and TRBJ1-1, with a weak D call TRBD1 (5 bases). Trimming took off 3 bases at V and 2 bases at J, with 14 bases between the two ends. The germline gives CDR1 SGHDT, CDR2 YYEEEE. The CDR3 has 15 amino acids. CDR3 nucleotide sequence: TGTGCCAGCAGCTCTTTGACAGCGCTCAACACTGAAGCTTTCTTT. Protein: CASSSLTALNTEAFF.

This clonotype showed up many times. The chain carries TRBV2 and TRBJ2-5; 10 nucleotides agree with TRBD2. CDR1 is SNHLY, CDR2 FYNNEI, per germline. V gave up 4 bases and J gave up 3 bases; unmatched junction bases: 8. The length of the CDR3 is 16 residues. In DNA, the CDR3 is TGTGCCAGCAGTGGGGCTAGCGGGAGTAGGGAAGAGACCCAGTACTTC. This codes for CASSGASGSREETQYF.

There are many counts of this clonotype. A read error may account for a junction end that differs from germline. The V gene is TRBV28, the J gene TRBJ2-7; D assignment may be TRBD1 or TRBD2 (5 bases each). From germline, CDR1 is MDHEN and CDR2 SYDVKM. This CDR3 spans 14 amino acids. This CDR3 is CASSTPGPSNEQYF. The CDR3 bases are TGTGCCAGCAGTACTCCGGGACCCTCCAACGAGCAGTACTTC.

This clonotype was seen many times. The rearrangement links TRBV11-2 to TRBJ2-1; 11 bases align to TRBD2. The CDR3 is 15 amino acids. Germline V gene data show CDR1 as SGHAT and CDR2 as FQNNGV. V trimming: 6 bases; J trimming: 4 bases; junction bases outside the gene matches: 5. The DNA of the CDR3 is TGTGCCAGCAGGCTGACTAGCGGGGCGTACAATGAGCAGTTCTTC. This gives the protein CASRLTSGAYNEQFF.

The table lists this clonotype with a few counts. This sequence joins TRBV20-1 and TRBJ2-3, with D possibly TRBD1 on 6 matching bases. In germline, CDR1 is DFQATT, CDR2 SNEGSKA (reference sequence). The CDR3 spans 14 residues. Trimming took 6 bases from V and 2 from J, leaving 15 bases between them. CDR3 protein: CSAPSTGNTDTQYF. The CDR3 DNA sequence: TGCAGTGCCCCGTCCACAGGGAACACAGATACGCAGTATTTT.

There are many counts of this clonotype. This chain links TRBV29-1 with TRBJ2-1; TRBD2 is a possible D gene (5 bases). This CDR3 is 12 amino acids long. V shed 7 bases and J shed 3 bases, with 10 bases lying between them. The V gene's germline CDR1 is SQVTM and CDR2 ANQGSEA. CDR3 coding DNA: TGCAGCGCCCTACGGGGCTACAATGAGCAGTTCTTC. The encoded protein is CSALRGYNEQFF.

This rearrangement joins TRBV11-2 to TRBJ2-3; D is possibly TRBD2 (6 bases). The CDR3 extends over 17 amino acids. V lost 2 bases and J lost 0, with 15 bases in between. In germline, CDR1 is SGHAT, CDR2 FQNNGV. The CDR3 DNA follows: TGTGCCAGCAGCTTAAGCCGAACCGGGGGAAGCACAGATACGCAGTATTTT. Translated: CASSLSRTGGSTDTQYF.

This clonotype was counted ten times or more. This chain uses TRBV2 with TRBJ2-1, with TRBD2 matching 10 bases. The CDR3 is 18 residues long. CDR1 is SNHLY and CDR2 is FYNNEI in the germline V gene. V lost 6 bases and J lost 2; bases outside the gene matches: 13. The CDR3 protein is CASRAGSSGRTAYNEQFF. In DNA form, the CDR3 reads TGTGCCAGCAGGGCGGGATCTAGCGGGAGAACCGCCTACAATGAGCAGTTCTTC.

The chain is built from TRBV28 and TRBJ2-7; TRBD2 matches 12 bases. The CDR3 extends over 15 amino acids. The germline CDR1 and CDR2 sequences are MDHEN and SYDVKM. The junction had 1 base not matched to a gene; V was cut back by 2 bases and J by 2 bases. In DNA, the CDR3 is TGTGCCAGCAGTTTACGACTAGCGGGAGCCTACGAGCAGTACTTC. Translating gives CASSLRLAGAYEQYF.

This clonotype was seen only a few times. The CDR3 here is CASSQDGAVGGGELFF. The CDR3 DNA is TGTGCCAGCAGCCAAGACGGCGCGGTTGGTGGCGGGGAGCTGTTTTTT. The chain is built from TRBV14 and TRBJ2-2, with unresolved D. The CDR3 sequence is 16 residues long. The germline V and J ends were trimmed by 0 bases and 7 bases, with 15 bases remaining between them. CDR1 SGHDN and CDR2 FVKESK come from the germline V gene.